A selection of T cell receptor beta chains follows, all from one sample in a study of PD-1 blockade in classical Hodgkin lymphoma. Sequencing was performed with immunoSEQ multiplex PCR; in TCRdb, only in-frame clones are kept and a portion is missing. The repertoire holds around 25,000 clones, with 70% to 80% as singletons. The sample consisted of peripheral blood mononuclear cells (PBMCs), taken at baseline. The receptors stem from a human donor with classical Hodgkin lymphoma. Both conserved end residues are part of each CDR3. The D gene is left open where the match is weak. Size tells how often a clone was seen (once, few, many) or the class of an expanded clone, and some rows leave it out.

v_gene,abundance,d_gene,j_gene,CDR3nt,CDR3aa
TRBV18,.,.,TRBJ1-1,TGTGCCAGCTCACAGGGCGGGAACACTGAAGCTTTCTTT,CASSQGGNTEAFF
TRBV30,.,.,TRBJ1-6,TGTGCCTGGGGCAGGGACGGGGCGCCCCTCCACTTT,CAWGRDGAPLHF
TRBV9,.,.,TRBJ2-3,TGTGCCAGCAGCGTCGGGACGATTAGCACAGATACGCAGTATTTT,CASSVGTISTDTQYF
TRBV29-1,.,.,TRBJ2-7,TGCAGCGTTGAAGACCCGGGGGGCCCCTACGAGCAGTACTTC,CSVEDPGGPYEQYF
TRBV5-1,once,.,TRBJ2-7,TGCGCCAGCACCGTCGGGGTTGACAACCGTCCCTACGAGCAGTACTTC,CASTVGVDNRPYEQYF
TRBV5-1,.,TRBD2,TRBJ2-5,TGCGCCAGCAGCTTGGGCGGGCGGGGGGCCCAAGAGACCCAGTACTTC,CASSLGGRGAQETQYF
TRBV4-1,.,.,TRBJ2-3,TGCGCCAGCAGCCAAGATCCAGGAGATACGCAGTATTTT,CASSQDPGDTQYF
TRBV7-2,few,.,TRBJ2-5,TGTGCCAGCAGCTTTTCAGGGGCGTGGGAGACCCAGTACTTC,CASSFSGAWETQYF
TRBV27,.,.,TRBJ1-4,TGTGCCAGCAGTGTGGTTGGGCTAAATGAAAAACTGTTTTTT,CASSVVGLNEKLFF
TRBV4-1,few,TRBD1,TRBJ1-6,TGCGCCAGCAGCCAAGGACAGGGCGGTTCACCCCTCCACTTT,CASSQGQGGSPLHF
TRBV4-3,few,.,TRBJ2-7,TGCGCCAGCAGCCAAGATGGCGGAACCTACGAGCAGTACTTC,CASSQDGGTYEQYF
TRBV4-3,medium-sized,.,TRBJ1-5,TGCGCCAGCAGCCAAGAGGGTGGACCCTCGCCCCAGCATTTT,CASSQEGGPSPQHF
TRBV11-2,.,.,TRBJ2-1,TGTGCCAGCAGCTTAGGACGGCAGGGCACCGACAATGAGCAGTTCTTC,CASSLGRQGTDNEQFF
TRBV19,.,.,TRBJ2-1,TGTGCCAGTAGTATCAGGCAGGGGAAGAATGAGCAGTTCTTC,CASSIRQGKNEQFF
TRBV5-6,.,.,TRBJ1-5,TGTGCCAGCAGCTTGGCGGGGGGGCATAATCAGCCCCAGCATTTT,CASSLAGGHNQPQHF
TRBV7-9,.,.,TRBJ2-1,TGTGCCAGCAGCTTAGCGGGGGGGCGTCCCAATGAGCAGTTCTTC,CASSLAGGRPNEQFF
TRBV18,.,.,TRBJ2-7,TGTGCCAGCTCACCCACTCAGGGCTACGAGCAGTACTTC,CASSPTQGYEQYF
TRBV5-1,.,.,TRBJ2-1,TGCGCCAGCAGCTTGGACCTGGGAGTATCCTACAATGAGCAGTTCTTC,CASSLDLGVSYNEQFF
TRBV28,few,.,TRBJ1-6,TGTGCCAGCAGTCGAACAGGGAGCTCCTATAATTCACCCCTCCACTTT,CASSRTGSSYNSPLHF